The 27 T cell receptor beta chains given below trace back to one sample, sequenced in a study of cytomegalovirus exposure and HLA in healthy donors. PCR involved 60 Vbeta and 13 Jbeta primers. Repertoires were generated with immunoSEQ multiplex PCR, while TCRdb's copy carries only in-frame clones and drops some. This sample yields 150,000 to 200,000 clones, of which roughly 77% are seen a single time; under 2% belongs to the top ten. Specimen: PBMCs. The receptors originated from a woman between 25 and 40 years old in good health and CMV-seronegative.

This sequence joins TRBV4-3 and TRBJ1-6; 7 bases line up with TRBD1. In germline, CDR1 is LGHNA, CDR2 YSLEER. The ends lost 4 bases at V and 9 bases at J; junction bases unmatched: 9. The CDR3 loop spans 15 amino acids. The CDR3 DNA follows: TGCGCCAGCAGCCCTAAGGGGGCGCAAGGTTCACCCCTCCACTTT. Translated, it gives CASSPKGAQGSPLHF.

The gene calls are TRBV7-9 and TRBJ2-7; tentative D call: TRBD1 (6 bases). V dropped 5 bases and J dropped 1 base, with 15 bases sitting between them. The CDR3 runs 15 residues. Germline loops: CDR1 SEHNR, CDR2 FQNEAQ (reference sequence). CDR3 sequence: CASSRPTGRSYEQYF. CDR3 nucleotide sequence: TGTGCCAGCAGCAGACCGACAGGCAGGTCCTACGAGCAGTACTTC.

This clone has just one count. The chain recombines TRBV5-6 with TRBJ2-7; 12 bases match TRBD1. J was trimmed by 2 bases and V by 4 bases; bases with no gene match: 7. Germline V gene lookup returns CDR1 SGHDT and CDR2 YYEEEE. This CDR3 comprises 16 residues. As DNA, the CDR3 is TGTGCCAGCAGCCGGGACAGGGGGCCCACCGCCTACGAGCAGTACTTC. Amino acids: CASSRDRGPTAYEQYF. Full variable domain (missing parts from reference TRBV5-6 and TRBJ2-7): DAGVTQSPTHLIKTRGQQVTLRCSPKSGHDTVSWYQQALGQGPQFIFQYYEEEERQRGNFPDRFSGHQFPNYSSELNVNALLLGDSALYLCASSRDRGPTAYEQYFGPGTRLTVT.

The chain carries TRBV5-1 and TRBJ2-3; 14 nucleotides line up with TRBD2. This CDR3 spans 18 amino acids. After removal of 3 bases from V and 0 bases from J, the junction contained 6 bases not matched to a gene. Germline lookup yields CDR1 SGHRS and CDR2 YFSETQ. CDR3 bases: TGCGCCAGCAGCTCCTCCGGGACTAGCGGGGGCAGCACAGATACGCAGTATTTT. The encoded protein is CASSSSGTSGGSTDTQYF. Full variable domain (outside the CDR3, taken from reference TRBV5-1 and TRBJ2-3): KAGVTQTPRYLIKTRGQQVTLSCSPISGHRSVSWYQQTPGQGLQFLFEYFSETQRNKGNFPGRFSGRQFSNSRSEMNVSTLELGDSALYLCASSSSGTSGGSTDTQYFGPGTRLTVL.

V and J are TRBV12-5 and TRBJ1-1, with no clear D. Germline assignment: CDR1 LGHNT and CDR2 FRNRAP. CDR3 size: 13 residues. The ends were cut back, 2 bases at V and 4 bases at J, with 8 bases in the middle. CDR3 sequence: CASGLRVGTEAFF. CDR3 nucleotide sequence: TGTGCTAGTGGTTTGCGGGTAGGCACTGAAGCTTTCTTT.

This chain connects TRBV10-3 to TRBJ1-2, with 8 bases identical to TRBD1. In germline, CDR1 is ENHRY, CDR2 SYGVKD. This CDR3 is 13 amino acids long. Trimming took 6 bases from V and 6 from J; bases not matched to a gene: 6. The CDR3, as DNA: TGTGCCATCAGCGCTGGGACAGGCGATGGCTACACCTTC. It yields the protein CAISAGTGDGYTF.

The rearrangement links TRBV6-1 to TRBJ2-5, with 9 bases identical to TRBD2. Germline V lookup: CDR1 MNHNS, CDR2 SASEGT. This CDR3 comprises 15 residues. V lost 4 bases and J lost 6; bases outside the gene matches: 9. The CDR3 protein is CASSAGGAGGKTQYF. The CDR3 bases are TGTGCCAGCAGTGCGGGAGGGGCGGGGGGGAAGACCCAGTACTTC.

With respect to this clone: Germline is not matched at one junction end, which may reflect a read error. This rearrangement joins TRBV5-1 to TRBJ2-3, with D perhaps TRBD1 (6 bases). Germline loops: CDR1 SGHRS, CDR2 YFSETQ. This CDR3 region has 14 residues. The CDR3 protein is CAGSPGHETDTQYF. As DNA, the CDR3 is TGCGCCGGCAGCCCGGGACATGAGACAGATACGCAGTATTTT.

The chain has TRBV5-1 and TRBJ2-2, with TRBD1 matching 11 bases. V shed 3 bases, J shed 5 bases, and the junction held 9 bases outside the gene matches. There are 17 residues in the CDR3. Looked up from germline, CDR1 is SGHRS and CDR2 is YFSETQ. The CDR3, as DNA: TGCGCCAGCAGCTCCGGCCCCGGGACAGGGGGAACCGGGGAGCTGTTTTTT. Encoded protein: CASSSGPGTGGTGELFF.

This chain connects TRBV2 to TRBJ1-1, with D hard to call. The germline CDR1 and CDR2 sequences are SNHLY and FYNNEI. The CDR3 consists of 15 residues. V shed 7 bases and J shed 3 bases, with 18 bases lying between them. The CDR3 coding sequence is TGTGCCAGCACCCCATCGACCACCCGGGACACTGAAGCTTTCTTT. It specifies CASTPSTTRDTEAFF.

V gene TRBV5-6 combines with J gene TRBJ2-5; 12 bases agree with TRBD2. The J call could be wrong; TRBJ2-7 is a better fit for the DNA end. Germline V lookup: CDR1 SGHDT, CDR2 YYEEEE. The CDR3 spans 16 residues. CDR3 DNA sequence: TGTGCCAGCAGCGACATACTAGCGGGGGGAGTCTACGAGCAGTACTTC. It translates to CASSDILAGGVYEQYF.

The rearrangement links TRBV2 to TRBJ2-1, with 8 positions matching TRBD1. This CDR3 spans 14 amino acids. V lost 7 bases and J lost 5; bases outside the gene matches: 7. Looked up from germline, CDR1 is SNHLY and CDR2 is FYNNEI. This CDR3 reads CASISGGTDNEQFF. As DNA, the CDR3 is TGTGCCAGCATCTCAGGGGGCACGGACAATGAGCAGTTCTTC.

The chain uses TRBV6-1 and TRBJ2-1; possibly TRBD1 for D (5 bases). The germline gives CDR1 MNHNS, CDR2 SASEGT. Trimming pared 7 bases from V and 8 bases from J, leaving 18 bases between. This CDR3 is 14 amino acids long. The CDR3 sequence: CASTGQGGIDEQFF. CDR3 sequence (DNA): TGTGCCAGCACTGGGCAGGGTGGGATCGATGAGCAGTTCTTC.

A word on this clone: The junction differs from germline at one of its ends, possibly a read error. The V call is TRBV7-8, the J call TRBJ1-3; possibly TRBD1 for D (5 bases). CDR3 length: 13 amino acids. The germline V gene encodes CDR1 SGHVS and CDR2 FQNEAQ. In DNA, the CDR3 is TGTGCCAGCAGCTCAAACGGGCAGGGCATCCTTGTCTTT. It encodes CASSSNGQGILVF.

This clone was counted a single time. This chain links TRBV2 with TRBJ2-7; 9 positions agree with TRBD1. Per germline, CDR1 SNHLY and CDR2 FYNNEI. The V segment lost 4 bases and the J segment 5 bases; nucleotides outside the gene matches: 6. The CDR3 totals 14 residues. The CDR3 nucleotides read TGTGCCAGCAGTGTGGGACAGGGTGTCGACGAGCAGTACTTC. Translation: CASSVGQGVDEQYF.

The chain carries TRBV11-2 and TRBJ2-1; 7 bases align to TRBD1. Looked up from germline, CDR1 is SGHAT and CDR2 is FQNNGV. The length of the CDR3 is 12 residues. The J segment lost 7 bases and the V segment lost 5 bases, leaving 2 bases of the junction unmatched. CDR3 bases: TGTGCCAGCAGCCCACAGGGGAATGAGCAGTTCTTC. Its translation: CASSPQGNEQFF.

The DNA for the CDR3 is TGTGCCAGCAGCCTTATAGGGGGCACTGAAGCTTTCTTT. It is translated as CASSLIGGTEAFF. The chain is built from TRBV5-5 and TRBJ1-1; D possibly corresponds to TRBD1 (6 bases). The germline V gene encodes CDR1 SGHKS and CDR2 YYEKEE (reference sequence). The CDR3 loop spans 13 amino acids. The V end lost 4 bases, the J end lost 4 bases, and 11 bases lay between the germline ends.

The chain combines TRBV10-2 with TRBJ1-1; TRBD1 matches 7 bases. Per the germline V gene, CDR1 is WSHSY and CDR2 is SAAADI. The CDR3 loop spans 13 amino acids. Trimming at V came to 6 bases and at J to 5 bases, leaving 6 bases not matched to a gene. CDR3 sequence reads: CASRVTGITEAFF. DNA for the CDR3: TGCGCCAGCAGAGTGACAGGGATTACTGAAGCTTTCTTT.

This chain uses TRBV9 with TRBJ2-7; D is uncertain. This CDR3 has 13 residues. The germline gives CDR1 SGDLS, CDR2 YYNGEE. V gave up 4 bases and J gave up 1 base, with 9 bases separating them. The CDR3 sequence is CASSLHISYEQYF. The DNA of the CDR3 is TGTGCCAGCAGCTTGCACATTTCCTACGAGCAGTACTTC.

The gene calls are TRBV25-1 and TRBJ2-7; D is unresolved. V was shortened by 3 bases and J by 6 bases, with 3 bases between the two germline ends. This CDR3 spans 10 amino acids. CDR1 MGHDK and CDR2 SYGVNS come from the germline V gene. CDR3: CASSDGEQYF. In DNA, the CDR3 is TGTGCCAGCAGTGACGGCGAGCAGTACTTC.

J is TRBJ2-7 and V is TRBV4-1; 12 nucleotides line up with TRBD1. J lost 5 bases, V lost 2 bases, and 4 bases had no gene match. Germline V gene data show CDR1 as MGHRA and CDR2 as YSYEKL. The CDR3 spans 15 residues. Here the CDR3 reads CASSQPRDRGHEQYF. In DNA, the CDR3 is TGCGCCAGCAGCCAACCCCGGGACAGGGGGCACGAGCAGTACTTC.

The chain employs TRBV23-1 and TRBJ1-5; unclear D gene. Being an ORF, TRBV23-1 has a function that is uncertain. The germline V and J ends were trimmed by 8 bases and 4 bases, with 6 bases remaining between them. This CDR3 is built from 11 residues. CDR3 loop: CASRENQPQHF. The DNA of the CDR3 is TGCGCCAGCCGGGAAAATCAGCCCCAGCATTTT.

The chain combines TRBV9 with TRBJ1-1, with 7 bases that match TRBD1. V shed 4 bases, J shed 0 bases, and the junction held 6 bases outside the gene matches. This CDR3 has 15 residues. From germline, CDR1 is SGDLS and CDR2 YYNGEE. The CDR3 region is CASSPGGGMNTEAFF. CDR3 coding DNA: TGTGCCAGCAGCCCCGGAGGGGGCATGAACACTGAAGCTTTCTTT.

In DNA form, the CDR3 reads TGTGCCTGGAGGAAAATCGGGGGGTCCGAGCAGTACTTC. Translated, it gives CAWRKIGGSEQYF. The J gene is TRBJ2-7, the V gene TRBV30; 7 bases match TRBD2. The germline V gene has CDR1 GTSNPN and CDR2 SVGIG (reference sequence). The V segment lost 3 bases and the J segment 6 bases; nucleotides outside the gene matches: 8. CDR3 length equals 13 residues.

The chain recombines TRBV9 with TRBJ2-7; a possible D gene is TRBD1 (6 bases). Trimming took 6 bases from V and 2 from J, leaving 24 bases between them. Germline V lookup: CDR1 SGDLS, CDR2 YYNGEE. This CDR3 has 17 residues. The CDR3, as DNA: TGTGCCAGCACCAGGGCCCCGGCAGGGGTAGATACCTACGAGCAGTACTTC. Translating it yields CASTRAPAGVDTYEQYF.

The genes are TRBV5-1 and TRBJ2-5; D perhaps matches TRBD2 (7 bases). The better agreement between TRBJ2-7 and the DNA end casts doubt on the J call. The length of the CDR3 is 14 residues. Germline CDR1 reads SGHRS; CDR2 reads YFSETQ. This chain's CDR3 is CASSPGGGLYEQYF. In DNA form, the CDR3 reads TGCGCCAGCAGCCCGGGGGGCGGCCTCTACGAGCAGTACTTC.

This clone was counted a single time. V gene TRBV5-1 combines with J gene TRBJ1-6, with unresolved D. The CDR3 has 14 amino acids. V was cut by 1 base and J by 7 bases, with 9 bases left in between. Looked up from germline, CDR1 is SGHRS and CDR2 is YFSETQ. CDR3 in amino acids: CASSLPTQNSPLHF. DNA of the CDR3: TGCGCCAGCAGCTTGCCCACGCAGAATTCACCCCTCCACTTT.